These 11 T cell receptor beta chains share one sample of origin, sequenced in a study of blood T cell repertoires in COVID-19. Profiled with immunoSEQ multiplex PCR; TCRdb holds only in-frame clones, not every one. Of about 220,000 clones in the sample, around 83% were seen once. The sequenced sample was peripheral blood. Receptor source: a man between 35 and 55 years old who had recovered from COVID-19.

The chain links TRBV10-3 to TRBJ2-1, with D perhaps matching TRBD2 (5 bases). Germline lookup yields CDR1 ENHRY and CDR2 SYGVKD. The V gene lost 3 bases and the J gene lost 7 bases, with 13 bases spanning the gap. This CDR3 is built from 14 residues. Here the CDR3 reads CAISDPSGENEQFF. The DNA for the CDR3 is TGTGCCATCAGTGACCCCTCCGGGGAAAATGAGCAGTTCTTC.

The V gene is TRBV19, the J gene TRBJ1-5; TRBD1 matches 10 bases. The CDR3 has 15 residues. The V segment lost 8 bases and the J segment 4 bases; nucleotides outside the gene matches: 8. Germline assignment: CDR1 LNHDA and CDR2 SQIVND (reference sequence). CDR3 residues: CASEDRGRGNQPQHF. The DNA of the CDR3 is TGTGCCAGTGAAGACAGGGGGCGAGGAAATCAGCCCCAGCATTTT.

This clone was observed a few times. This chain joins TRBV6-1 and TRBJ2-7; 8 nucleotides line up with TRBD2. This CDR3 region has 15 residues. The germline V gene encodes CDR1 MNHNS and CDR2 SASEGT. J lost 0 bases, V lost 2 bases, and 3 bases had no gene match. CDR3 amino acids: CASSELSGSSYEQYF. The CDR3 nucleotides are TGTGCCAGCAGTGAACTCAGCGGGAGCTCCTACGAGCAGTACTTC.

The genes are TRBV4-3 and TRBJ1-4, with 8 bases that match TRBD1. CDR1 and CDR2 (germline): LGHNA, YSLEER. The V gene end was trimmed by 5 bases and the J gene end by 6 bases; junction bases not matched to a gene: 8. The CDR3 extends over 15 amino acids. The CDR3 region has the DNA TGCGCCAGCAGCTTCTCCGGGACAGGCCATGAAAAACTGTTTTTT. It translates to CASSFSGTGHEKLFF.

V and J are TRBV3-1 (or the pseudogene TRBV3-2) and TRBJ2-1; tentatively, D is TRBD2 (6 bases). The CDR3 has 13 residues. Germline V gene data show CDR1 as LGHDT and CDR2 as YNNKEL (reference sequence). Trimming removed 4 bases from V and 5 bases from J, with 9 bases in between. The CDR3 sequence is CASSRGLNNEQFF. The CDR3 nucleotides read TGTGCCAGCAGCCGGGGACTTAACAATGAGCAGTTCTTC.

V usage is TRBV11-2 and J usage is TRBJ2-7, with 10 bases aligning to TRBD2. Germline CDR1 reads SGHAT; CDR2 reads FQNNGV. With V trimmed by 5 bases and J by 4 bases, 5 bases remained unmatched. The CDR3 covers 14 residues. DNA of the CDR3: TGTGCCAGCAGCCCAACTAGCGGGACGTACGAGCAGTACTTC. Translation gives CASSPTSGTYEQYF.

The chain combines TRBV6-2 or TRBV6-3 with TRBJ2-7; tentative D call: TRBD2 (6 bases). Germline V gene lookup returns CDR1 MNHEY and CDR2 SVGEGT. V lost 2 bases and J 3 bases, leaving 8 bases between the germline ends. This CDR3 region has 13 residues. In DNA form, the CDR3 reads TGTGCCAGCAGTTACGGACTACGCTACGAGCAGTACTTC. Residues: CASSYGLRYEQYF.

This chain connects TRBV5-1 to TRBJ2-1; 10 positions match TRBD2. The CDR3 length is 15 residues. Germline V lookup: CDR1 SGHRS, CDR2 YFSETQ. Germline trimming cut 4 bases from V and 1 base from J; bases unmatched to any gene: 2. The DNA for the CDR3 is TGCGCCAGCAGCGTAGCGGGAGGTTCCTACAATGAGCAGTTCTTC. This encodes CASSVAGGSYNEQFF.

V gene TRBV7-6 combines with J gene TRBJ2-7, with 10 bases lining up with TRBD1. CDR1 and CDR2 from the germline V gene are SGHVS and FNYEAQ. The V segment lost 5 bases and the J segment 4 bases; nucleotides outside the gene matches: 8. The CDR3 length is 15 residues. The CDR3, as DNA: TGTGCCAGCAGCCTGGGGACAGGGGCGGCGTACGAGCAGTACTTC. Amino acids: CASSLGTGAAYEQYF.

This rearrangement joins TRBV11-2 to TRBJ2-3, with D tentatively TRBD2 (6 bases). Trimming took 3 bases from V and 3 from J, leaving 16 bases between them. The germline gives CDR1 SGHAT, CDR2 FQNNGV. The CDR3 is made up of 16 amino acids. The CDR3 DNA reads TGTGCCAGCAGCTTTTACAGCCGCGGGAAAACAGATACGCAGTATTTT. It encodes CASSFYSRGKTDTQYF.

The chain links TRBV6-1 to TRBJ1-6, with TRBD1 identical over 7 bases. V lost 2 bases to trimming and J lost 6 bases; unmatched junction nucleotides: 4. This CDR3 has 15 residues. The germline V gene encodes CDR1 MNHNS and CDR2 SASEGT. The DNA of the CDR3 is TGTGCCAGCAGTGAACAACAGGGGTCTAATTCACCCCTCCACTTT. This translates into CASSEQQGSNSPLHF.